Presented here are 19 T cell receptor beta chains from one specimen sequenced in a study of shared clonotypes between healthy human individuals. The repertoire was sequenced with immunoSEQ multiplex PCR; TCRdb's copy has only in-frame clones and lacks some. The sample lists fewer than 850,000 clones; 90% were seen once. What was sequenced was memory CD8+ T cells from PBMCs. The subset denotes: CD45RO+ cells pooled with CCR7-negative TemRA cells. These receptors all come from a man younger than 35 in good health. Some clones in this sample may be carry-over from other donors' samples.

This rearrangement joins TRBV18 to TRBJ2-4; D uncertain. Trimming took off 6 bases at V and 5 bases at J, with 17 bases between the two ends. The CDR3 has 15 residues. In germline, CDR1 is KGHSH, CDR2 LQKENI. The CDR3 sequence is CASSPGDHWENIQYF. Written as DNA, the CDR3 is TGTGCCAGCTCCCCGGGCGACCACTGGGAAAACATTCAGTACTTC.

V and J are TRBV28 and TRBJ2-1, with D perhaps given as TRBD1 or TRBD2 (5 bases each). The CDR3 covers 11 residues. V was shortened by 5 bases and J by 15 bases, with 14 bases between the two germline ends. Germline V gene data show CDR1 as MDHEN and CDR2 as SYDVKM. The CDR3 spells CASSDLGPLFF. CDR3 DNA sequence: TGTGCCAGCAGTGATTTGGGACCATTGTTCTTC.

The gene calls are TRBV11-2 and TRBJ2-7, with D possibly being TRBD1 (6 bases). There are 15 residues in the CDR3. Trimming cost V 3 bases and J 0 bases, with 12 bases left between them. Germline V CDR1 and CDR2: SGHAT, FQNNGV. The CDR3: CASSLGTWTSYEQYF. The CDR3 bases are TGTGCCAGCAGCTTGGGGACATGGACCTCCTACGAGCAGTACTTC.

The CDR3 DNA follows: TGTGCCAGTAGTTCCCGGATACAGGGGGTGGATAGCTATGGCTACACCTTC. Translated, it gives CASSSRIQGVDSYGYTF. The chain is built from TRBV19 and TRBJ1-2; 8 bases align to TRBD1. V lost 5 bases and J lost 4; bases outside the gene matches: 15. The CDR3 is 17 amino acids. Germline values: CDR1 LNHDA, CDR2 SQIVND (reference sequence).

The CDR3 reads CASSWASSSYEQYF. The CDR3 bases are TGTGCCAGCAGTTGGGCTAGCTCTAGCTACGAGCAGTACTTC. The V and J genes are TRBV27 and TRBJ2-7; D might be TRBD2 (5 bases). Deletions cut 4 bases from V and 3 bases from J, with 13 bases between. Looked up from germline, CDR1 is MNHEY and CDR2 is SMNVEV (reference sequence). The length of the CDR3 is 14 residues.

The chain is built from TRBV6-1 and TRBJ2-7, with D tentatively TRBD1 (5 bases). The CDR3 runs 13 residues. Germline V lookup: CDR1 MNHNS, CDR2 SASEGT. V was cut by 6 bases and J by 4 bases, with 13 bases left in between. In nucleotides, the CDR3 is TGTGCCAGCAGCTCAGGGAACCCGTACGAGCAGTACTTC. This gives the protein CASSSGNPYEQYF.

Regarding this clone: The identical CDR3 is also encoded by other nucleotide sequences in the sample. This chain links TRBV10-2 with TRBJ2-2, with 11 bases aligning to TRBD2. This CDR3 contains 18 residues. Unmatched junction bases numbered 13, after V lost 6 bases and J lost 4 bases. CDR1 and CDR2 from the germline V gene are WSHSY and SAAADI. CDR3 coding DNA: TGCGCCAGCAGGGTAGCGGGAGGGCCAAGAGTTATCACCGGGGAGCTGTTTTTT. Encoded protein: CASRVAGGPRVITGELFF.

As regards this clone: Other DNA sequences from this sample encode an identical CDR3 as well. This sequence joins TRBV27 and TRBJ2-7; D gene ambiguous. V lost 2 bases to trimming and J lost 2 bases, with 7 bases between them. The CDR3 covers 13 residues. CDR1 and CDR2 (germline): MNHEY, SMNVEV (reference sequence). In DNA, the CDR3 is TGTGCCAGCAGTTTAGGGTCGACCTACGAGCAGTACTTC. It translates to CASSLGSTYEQYF.

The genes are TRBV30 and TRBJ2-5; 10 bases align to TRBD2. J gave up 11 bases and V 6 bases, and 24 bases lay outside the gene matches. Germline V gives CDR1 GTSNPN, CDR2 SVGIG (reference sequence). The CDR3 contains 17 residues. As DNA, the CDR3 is TGTGCCTGCTTATCGGACGGTGTAGCGGGAGGCGGATGGGAGCAGTACTTC. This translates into CACLSDGVAGGGWEQYF.

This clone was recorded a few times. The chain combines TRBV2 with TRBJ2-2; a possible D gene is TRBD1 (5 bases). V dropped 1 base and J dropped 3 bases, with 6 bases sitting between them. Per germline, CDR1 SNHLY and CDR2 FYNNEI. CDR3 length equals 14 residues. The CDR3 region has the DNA TGTGCCAGCAGTGAAGGACAGCACACCGGGGAGCTGTTTTTT. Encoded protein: CASSEGQHTGELFF.

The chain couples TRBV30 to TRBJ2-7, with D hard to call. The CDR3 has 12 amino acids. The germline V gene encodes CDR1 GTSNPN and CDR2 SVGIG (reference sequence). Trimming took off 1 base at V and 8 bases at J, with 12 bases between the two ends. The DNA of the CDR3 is TGTGCCTGGAGTGCCCTTTTGACCCAGCAGTACTTC. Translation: CAWSALLTQQYF.

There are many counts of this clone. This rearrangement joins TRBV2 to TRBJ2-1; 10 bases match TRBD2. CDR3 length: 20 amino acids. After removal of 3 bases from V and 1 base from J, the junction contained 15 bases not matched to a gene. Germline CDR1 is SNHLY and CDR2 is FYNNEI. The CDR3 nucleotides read TGTGCCAGCAGTGATACGACTAGCGGGCAGTGGACCCGGTCCTACAATGAGCAGTTCTTC. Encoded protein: CASSDTTSGQWTRSYNEQFF.

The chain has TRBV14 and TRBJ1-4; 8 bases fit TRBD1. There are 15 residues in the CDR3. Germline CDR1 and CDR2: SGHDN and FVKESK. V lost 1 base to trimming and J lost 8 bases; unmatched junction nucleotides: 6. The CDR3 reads CASSQGGQGWEKLFF. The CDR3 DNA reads TGTGCCAGCAGCCAAGGTGGACAGGGTTGGGAAAAACTGTTTTTT.

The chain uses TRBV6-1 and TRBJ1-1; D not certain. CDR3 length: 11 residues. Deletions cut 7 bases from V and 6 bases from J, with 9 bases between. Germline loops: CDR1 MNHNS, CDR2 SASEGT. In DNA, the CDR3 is TGTGCCAGCACCCCCGGGGCTGAAGCTTTCTTT. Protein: CASTPGAEAFF.

The DNA of the CDR3 is TGTGCCAGCAGCCAAGATGATTACGGACTAGTTTCCTACAATGAGCAGTTCTTC. It codes for CASSQDDYGLVSYNEQFF. This sequence joins TRBV4-2 and TRBJ2-1, with 7 nucleotides matching TRBD2. CDR3 length equals 18 residues. CDR1 and CDR2 from the germline V gene are LGHNA and YNFKEQ. The junction had 9 bases not matched to a gene; V was cut back by 0 bases and J by 1 base.

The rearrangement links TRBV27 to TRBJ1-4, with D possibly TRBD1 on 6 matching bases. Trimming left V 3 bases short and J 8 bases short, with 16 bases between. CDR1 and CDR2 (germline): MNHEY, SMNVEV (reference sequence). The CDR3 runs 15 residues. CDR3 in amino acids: CASSFPGHGGEKLFF. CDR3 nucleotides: TGTGCCAGCAGTTTCCCCGGTCACGGGGGCGAAAAACTGTTTTTT.

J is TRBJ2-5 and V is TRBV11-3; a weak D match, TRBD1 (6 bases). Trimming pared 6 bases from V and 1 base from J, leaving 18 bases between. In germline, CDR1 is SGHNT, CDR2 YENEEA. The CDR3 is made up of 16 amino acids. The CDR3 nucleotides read TGTGCCAGCAGTCCGGGTATAGGGGGTCTCCAAGAGACCCAGTACTTC. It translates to CASSPGIGGLQETQYF.

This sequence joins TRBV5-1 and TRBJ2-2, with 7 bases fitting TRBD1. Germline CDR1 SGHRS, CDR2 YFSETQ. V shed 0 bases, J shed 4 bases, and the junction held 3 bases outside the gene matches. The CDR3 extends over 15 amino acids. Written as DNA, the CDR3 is TGCGCCAGCAGCTTGGGGGACAGCACCACCGGGGAGCTGTTTTTT. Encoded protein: CASSLGDSTTGELFF.

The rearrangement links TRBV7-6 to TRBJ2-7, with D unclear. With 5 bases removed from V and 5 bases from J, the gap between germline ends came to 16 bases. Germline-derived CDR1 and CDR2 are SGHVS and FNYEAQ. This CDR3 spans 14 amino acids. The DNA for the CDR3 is TGTGCCAGCAGCCCCAGGCGCATGATTCACGAGCAGTACTTC. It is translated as CASSPRRMIHEQYF. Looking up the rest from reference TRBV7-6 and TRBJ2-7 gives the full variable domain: GAGVSQSPRYKVTKRGQDVALRCDPISGHVSLYWYRQALGQGPEFLTYFNYEAQQDKSGLPNDRFSAERPEGSISTLTIQRTEQRDSAMYRCASSPRRMIHEQYFGPGTRLTVT.